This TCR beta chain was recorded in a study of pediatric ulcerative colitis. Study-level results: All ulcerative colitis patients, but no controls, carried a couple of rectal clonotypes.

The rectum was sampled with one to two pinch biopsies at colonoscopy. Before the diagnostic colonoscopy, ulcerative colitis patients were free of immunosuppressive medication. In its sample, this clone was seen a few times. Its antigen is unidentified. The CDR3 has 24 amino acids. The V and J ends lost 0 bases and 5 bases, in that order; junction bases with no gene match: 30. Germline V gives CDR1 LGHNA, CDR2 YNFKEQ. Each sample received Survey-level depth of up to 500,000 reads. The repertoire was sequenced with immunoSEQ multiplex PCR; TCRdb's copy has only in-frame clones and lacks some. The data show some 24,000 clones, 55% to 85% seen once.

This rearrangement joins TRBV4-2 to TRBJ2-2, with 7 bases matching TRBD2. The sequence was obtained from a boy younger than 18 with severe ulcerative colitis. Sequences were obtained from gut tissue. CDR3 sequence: CASSQDYPEPSGPLLIPRTGELFF. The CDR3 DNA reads TGTGCCAGCAGCCAAGACTACCCGGAACCTAGCGGACCCCTCCTTATTCCGCGTACCGGGGAGCTGTTTTTT.